The 3 T cell receptor beta chains reported below all come from one sample, sequenced in a study of blood T cell repertoires in COVID-19. Clones were read by immunoSEQ multiplex PCR, and TCRdb kept only the in-frame ones, dropping some. Found here are some 180,000 clones, more than 80% of them singletons; the top ten hold more than 10%. Specimen: peripheral blood. The receptors were gathered from a woman older than 75 with COVID-19, enrolled during active disease.

CDR3 sequence reads: CASTITAGAGANVLTF. As DNA, the CDR3 is TGCGCCAGCACCATAACAGCGGGGGCTGGGGCCAACGTCCTGACTTTC. The chain has TRBV5-1 and TRBJ2-6; 8 nucleotides match TRBD2. V dropped 6 bases and J dropped 2; count of bases not matched to a gene: 7. Germline-derived CDR1 and CDR2 are SGHRS and YFSETQ. The length of the CDR3 is 16 residues. Full variable domain (missing parts from reference TRBV5-1 and TRBJ2-6): KAGVTQTPRYLIKTRGQQVTLSCSPISGHRSVSWYQQTPGQGLQFLFEYFSETQRNKGNFPGRFSGRQFSNSRSEMNVSTLELGDSALYLCASTITAGAGANVLTFGAGSRLTVL.

The rearrangement links TRBV30 to TRBJ1-6; D is ambiguous. The CDR3 has 12 amino acids. V lost 8 bases, J lost 2 bases, and 7 bases lay in between. Germline lookup yields CDR1 GTSNPN and CDR2 SVGIG (reference sequence). Here the CDR3 reads CAGLAYNSPLHF. CDR3 coding DNA: TGTGCCGGACTTGCCTATAATTCACCCCTCCACTTT.

This sequence joins TRBV11-2 and TRBJ1-1, with TRBD1 matching 9 bases. Germline V lookup: CDR1 SGHAT, CDR2 FQNNGV. The CDR3 consists of 17 residues. Germline trimming cut 5 bases from V and 3 bases from J; bases unmatched to any gene: 13. Here the CDR3 DNA reads TGTGCCAGCAGCCCCGGGACAGGGTTTCCAGCCCACACTGAAGCTTTCTTT. It translates to CASSPGTGFPAHTEAFF.